This T cell receptor (beta chain) was identified during a study of OX40 agonist ivuxolimab in advanced cancers. Study conclusions and caveats: Several nonresponders also turned out to have low normalized T-cell clonal expansion.

As concerns this clone: Its antigen is unidentified.

V was shortened by 5 bases and J by 2 bases, with 9 bases between the two germline ends. CDR1 is PRHDT and CDR2 is FYEKMQ in the germline V gene (reference sequence). The CDR3 runs 13 residues. The protocol was immunoSEQ multiplex PCR, while the TCRdb copy is restricted to in-frame clones and leaves out a portion. This table holds approximately 46,000 clones, roughly 80% found once. Peripheral blood came from all dose cohorts at three timepoints. The chain joins TRBV13 to TRBJ1-1; D is unclear. This receptor was identified in an adult with an advanced solid tumor such as melanoma, head and neck, liver or kidney cancer. This specimen was CD4+ or CD8+ T cells sorted from blood, taken in a trial of the OX40 agonist ivuxolimab. The DNA of the CDR3 is TGTGCCAGCAGCACAGAAGCCAACACTGAAGCTTTCTTT. This codes for CASSTEANTEAFF. Full variable domain (remainder filled in from reference TRBV13 and TRBJ1-1): AAGVIQSPRHLIKEKRETATLKCYPIPRHDTVYWYQQGPGQDPQFLISFYEKMQSDKGSIPDRFSAQQFSDYHSELNMSSLELGDSALYFCASSTEANTEAFFGQGTRLTVV.